The 2 T cell receptor beta chains below come from one sample, sequenced in a study of T cells in localized non-small cell lung cancer. The data were produced by immunoSEQ multiplex PCR, yet TCRdb's version contains in-frame clones alone and is incomplete. The table shows 15,000 to 20,000 clones, with over 75% occurring only once. The sample was peripheral blood, taken before any cancer treatment. The receptors stem from a male donor aged 60 or over with stage I lung adenocarcinoma.

This chain connects TRBV7-9 to TRBJ2-3; 8 bases map to TRBD2. V trimming: 4 bases; J trimming: 3 bases; junction bases outside the gene matches: 6. The CDR3 has 15 amino acids. Germline values: CDR1 SEHNR, CDR2 FQNEAQ (reference sequence). The CDR3 DNA sequence: TGTGCCAGCAGCTCGAGCGGGAGTAGAACAGATACGCAGTATTTT. The encoded protein is CASSSSGSRTDTQYF.

This sequence joins TRBV5-4 and TRBJ2-2, with 9 bases aligning to TRBD1. The CDR3 runs to 16 residues. Germline V gene data show CDR1 as SGHNT and CDR2 as YYREEE (reference sequence). The V segment lost 2 bases and the J segment 2 bases; nucleotides outside the gene matches: 4. CDR3 coding DNA: TGTGCCAGCAGCTTCCCGGGACAGGGAAACACCGGGGAGCTGTTTTTT. Its protein product is CASSFPGQGNTGELFF.